Listed here is a single T cell receptor beta chain. Its target is not known. TCRdb's copy holds only in-frame clones and misses some; the assay was immunoSEQ multiplex PCR. The table lists 33,000 or so clones, around four fifths of them singletons. This sample is drawn from a study of OX40 agonist ivuxolimab in advanced cancers. Overall study: Ivuxolimab, an antibody that agonizes OX40 (CD134), was administered to the patients.

V lost 0 bases, J lost 0 bases, and 11 bases lay in between. Per germline, CDR1 SGHDN and CDR2 FVKESK. CDR3 length: 16 amino acids. Whole-study results and caveats: CD4+ and CD8+ blood T cells expanded clonally by week 6 at 0.1 to 3.0 mg/kg. On average, CD8+ T cells showed a greater number of expanded clones than CD4+.

This sequence joins TRBV14 and TRBJ1-1; D might be TRBD1 (6 bases). The sample was CD4+ or CD8+ T cells sorted from blood, taken in a trial of the OX40 agonist ivuxolimab. This TCR derives from an adult with an advanced solid tumor such as melanoma, head and neck, liver or kidney cancer. The DNA of the CDR3 is TGTGCCAGCAGCCAAGATTGGGGGGGGCTGAACACTGAAGCTTTCTTT. Translated: CASSQDWGGLNTEAFF.